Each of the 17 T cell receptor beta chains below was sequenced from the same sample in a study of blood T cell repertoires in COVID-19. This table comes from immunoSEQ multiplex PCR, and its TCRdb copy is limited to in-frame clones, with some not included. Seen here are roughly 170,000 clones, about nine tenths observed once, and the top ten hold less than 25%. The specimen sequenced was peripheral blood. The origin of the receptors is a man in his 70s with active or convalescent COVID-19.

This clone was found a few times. The CDR3 coding sequence is TGTGCCAGCAGCAAACAGGGTATTCACGGGGAGGGCTACACCTTC. It encodes CASSKQGIHGEGYTF. The V call is TRBV9, the J call TRBJ1-2, with D perhaps matching TRBD1 (6 bases). The CDR3 is made up of 15 amino acids. V lost 4 bases and J 8 bases, leaving 21 bases between the germline ends. Germline lookup yields CDR1 SGDLS and CDR2 YYNGEE.

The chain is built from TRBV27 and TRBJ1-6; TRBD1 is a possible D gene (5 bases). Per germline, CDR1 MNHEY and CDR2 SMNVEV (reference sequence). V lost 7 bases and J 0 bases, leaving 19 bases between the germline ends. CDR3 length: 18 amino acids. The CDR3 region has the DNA TGTGCCAGCACCTCCCCCCGGGGGGGAAGCTCCTATAATTCACCCCTCCACTTT. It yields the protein CASTSPRGGSSYNSPLHF.

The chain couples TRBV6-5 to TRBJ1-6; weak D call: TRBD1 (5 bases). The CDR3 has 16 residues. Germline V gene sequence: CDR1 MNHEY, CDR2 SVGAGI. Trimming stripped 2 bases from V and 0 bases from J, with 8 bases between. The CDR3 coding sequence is TGTGCCAGCAGTTACGGGGGGGACTCCTATAATTCACCCCTCCACTTT. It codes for CASSYGGDSYNSPLHF.

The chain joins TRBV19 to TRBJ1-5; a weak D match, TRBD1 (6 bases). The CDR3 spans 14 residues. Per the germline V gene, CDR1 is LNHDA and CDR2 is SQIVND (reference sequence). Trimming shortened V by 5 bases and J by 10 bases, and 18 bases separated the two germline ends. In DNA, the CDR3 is TGTGCCAGTAGTTCCCGTGGGGACATCCGCCCCCAGCATTTT. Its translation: CASSSRGDIRPQHF.

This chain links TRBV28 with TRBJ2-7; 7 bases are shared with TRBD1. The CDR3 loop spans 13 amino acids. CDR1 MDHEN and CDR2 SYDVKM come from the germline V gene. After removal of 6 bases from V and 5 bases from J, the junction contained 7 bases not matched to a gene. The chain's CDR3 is CASRQGVGDEQYF. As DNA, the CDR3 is TGTGCCAGCAGGCAGGGGGTTGGGGACGAGCAGTACTTC.

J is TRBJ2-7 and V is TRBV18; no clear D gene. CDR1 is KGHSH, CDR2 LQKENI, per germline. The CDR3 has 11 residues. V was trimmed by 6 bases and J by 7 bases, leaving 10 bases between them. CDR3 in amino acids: CASSQLMEQYF. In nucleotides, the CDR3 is TGTGCCAGCTCTCAACTCATGGAGCAGTACTTC. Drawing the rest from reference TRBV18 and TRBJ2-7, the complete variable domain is NAGVMQNPRHLVRRRGQEARLRCSPMKGHSHVYWYRQLPEEGLKFMVYLQKENIIDESGMPKERFSAEFPKEGPSILRIQQVVRGDSAAYFCASSQLMEQYFGPGTRLTVT.

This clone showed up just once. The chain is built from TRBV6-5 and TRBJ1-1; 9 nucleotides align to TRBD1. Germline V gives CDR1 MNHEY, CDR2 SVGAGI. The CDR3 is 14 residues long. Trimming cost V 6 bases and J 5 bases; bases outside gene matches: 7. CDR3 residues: CASSSDRGGTEAFF. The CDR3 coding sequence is TGTGCCAGCAGCTCAGACAGGGGGGGAACTGAAGCTTTCTTT.

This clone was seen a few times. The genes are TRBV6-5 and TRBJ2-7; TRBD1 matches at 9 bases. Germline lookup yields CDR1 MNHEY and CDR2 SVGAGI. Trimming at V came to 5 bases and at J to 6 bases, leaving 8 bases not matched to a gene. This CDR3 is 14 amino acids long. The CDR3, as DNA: TGTGCCAGCAGTAAGGACAGGGGCCGTGGCGAGCAGTACTTC. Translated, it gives CASSKDRGRGEQYF.

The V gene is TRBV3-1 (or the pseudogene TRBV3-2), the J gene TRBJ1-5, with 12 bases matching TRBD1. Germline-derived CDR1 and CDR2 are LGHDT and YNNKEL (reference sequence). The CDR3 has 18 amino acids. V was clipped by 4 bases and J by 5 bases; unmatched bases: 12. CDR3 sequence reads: CASSLTGIRDRGHQPQHF. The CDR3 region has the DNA TGTGCCAGCAGCCTAACCGGGATCCGGGACAGGGGGCATCAGCCCCAGCATTTT.

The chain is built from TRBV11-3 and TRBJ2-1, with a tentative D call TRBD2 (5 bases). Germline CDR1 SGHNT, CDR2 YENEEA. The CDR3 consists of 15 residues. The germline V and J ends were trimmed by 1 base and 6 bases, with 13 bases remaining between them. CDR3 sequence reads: CASSLGRRSANEQFF. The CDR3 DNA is TGTGCCAGCAGCTTAGGGAGGCGGTCGGCCAATGAGCAGTTCTTC.

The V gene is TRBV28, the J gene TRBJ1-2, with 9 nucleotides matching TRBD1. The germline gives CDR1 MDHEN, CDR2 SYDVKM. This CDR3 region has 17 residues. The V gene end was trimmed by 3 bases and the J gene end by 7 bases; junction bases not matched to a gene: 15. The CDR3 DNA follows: TGTGCCAGCAGTTTTTCCGGGACAGGGATAGGCTCGGGTGGCTACACCTTC. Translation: CASSFSGTGIGSGGYTF.

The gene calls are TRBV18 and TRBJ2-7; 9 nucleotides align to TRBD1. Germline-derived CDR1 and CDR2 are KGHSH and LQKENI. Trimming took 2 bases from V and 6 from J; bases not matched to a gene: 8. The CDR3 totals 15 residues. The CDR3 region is CASSPEGQGRSEQYF. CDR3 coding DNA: TGTGCCAGCTCACCAGAGGGACAGGGTCGGAGCGAGCAGTACTTC.

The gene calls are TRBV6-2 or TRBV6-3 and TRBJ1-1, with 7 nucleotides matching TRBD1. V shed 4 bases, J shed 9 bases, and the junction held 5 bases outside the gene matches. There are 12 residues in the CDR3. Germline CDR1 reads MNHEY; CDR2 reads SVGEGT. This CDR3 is CASSLDRLQAFF. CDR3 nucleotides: TGTGCCAGCAGTTTGGACAGGCTTCAAGCTTTCTTT.

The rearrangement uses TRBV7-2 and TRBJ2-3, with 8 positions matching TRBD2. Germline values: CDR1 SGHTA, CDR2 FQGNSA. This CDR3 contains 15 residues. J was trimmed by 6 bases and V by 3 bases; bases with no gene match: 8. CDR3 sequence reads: CASSFTRGGSDTQYF. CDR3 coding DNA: TGTGCCAGCAGCTTTACCCGGGGGGGCAGCGATACGCAGTATTTT.

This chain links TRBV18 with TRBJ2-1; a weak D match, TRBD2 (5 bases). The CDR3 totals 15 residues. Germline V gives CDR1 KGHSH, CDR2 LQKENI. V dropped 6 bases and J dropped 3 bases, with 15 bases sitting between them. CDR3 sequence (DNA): TGTGCCAGCTCCCGCAGTAGCGCCCACTACAATGAGCAGTTCTTC. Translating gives CASSRSSAHYNEQFF.

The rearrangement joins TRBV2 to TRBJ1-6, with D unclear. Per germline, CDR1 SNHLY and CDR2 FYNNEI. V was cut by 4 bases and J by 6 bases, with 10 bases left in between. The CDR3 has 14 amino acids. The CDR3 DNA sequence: TGTGCCAGCAGTGGCTGGTCGGTTAATTCACCCCTCCACTTT. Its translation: CASSGWSVNSPLHF. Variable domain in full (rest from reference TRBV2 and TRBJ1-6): EPEVTQTPSHQVTQMGQEVILRCVPISNHLYFYWYRQILGQKVEFLVSFYNNEISEKSEIFDDQFSVERPDGSNFTLKIRSTKLEDSAMYFCASSGWSVNSPLHFGNGTRLTVT.

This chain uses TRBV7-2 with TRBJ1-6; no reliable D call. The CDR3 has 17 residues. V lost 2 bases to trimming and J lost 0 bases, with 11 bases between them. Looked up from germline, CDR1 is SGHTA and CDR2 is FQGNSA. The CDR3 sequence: CASSLMAASSYNSPLHF. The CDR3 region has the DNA TGTGCCAGCAGCTTAATGGCGGCGAGCTCCTATAATTCACCCCTCCACTTT.